These T cell receptor beta chains were read from a single sample in a study of shared clonotypes between healthy human individuals. Produced via immunoSEQ multiplex PCR; TCRdb's table is partial and in-frame only. The sample carries around 700,000 clones, around 72% recorded once. Sequences were obtained from memory CD4+ T cells sorted from blood. The source is a woman aged 30 to 39 in good health. Each CDR3 is given with its conserved first and last residue. The D gene is left open where the match is weak. Clone size appears in some rows only: once, few, many, or a class for an expanded clone.

cdr3_length clone_size j_call d_call v_call cdr3_aa cdr3_nt
15 . TRBJ2-5 TRBD1 TRBV6-1 CASTGGRTGQETQYF TGTGCCAGCACCGGAGGACGGACAGGCCAAGAGACCCAGTACTTC
16 . TRBJ1-4 . TRBV28 CASSLGGGSFIGKLFF TGTGCCAGCAGTTTAGGGGGGGGCAGTTTCATTGGAAAACTGTTTTTT
16 . TRBJ2-5 TRBD2 TRBV2 CASSHPGLAGWDEQYF TGTGCCAGCAGTCATCCGGGACTAGCGGGATGGGATGAGCAGTACTTC
15 few TRBJ1-5 . TRBV7-2 CASSLERRGGQPQHF TGTGCCAGCAGCTTAGAGCGAAGGGGTGGGCAGCCCCAGCATTTT
16 few TRBJ2-7 . TRBV9 CASSVAEARENGEQYF TGTGCCAGCAGCGTAGCCGAGGCCCGGGAGAATGGCGAGCAGTACTTC
15 . TRBJ1-1 . TRBV5-1 CASSGNRVANTEAFF TGCGCCAGCAGCGGGAACAGGGTCGCGAACACTGAAGCTTTCTTT
15 . TRBJ1-4 TRBD1 TRBV5-1 CASSIGDRDDEKLFF TGCGCCAGCAGCATAGGAGACAGGGACGATGAAAAACTGTTTTTT
12 few TRBJ1-5 . TRBV19 CASSIGGAAQHF TGTGCCAGTAGTATTGGGGGGGCGGCCCAGCATTTT
12 . TRBJ1-1 . TRBV11-2 CASSFTGTEAFF TGTGCCAGCAGCTTTACGGGGACTGAAGCTTTCTTT
15 . TRBJ2-3 TRBD2 TRBV9 CASSTSPGGMDTQYF TGTGCCAGCAGCACCAGCCCGGGGGGGATGGATACGCAGTATTTT
21 . TRBJ2-1 TRBD2 TRBV4-2 CASSQNSRTSGSLNSYNEQFF TGTGCCAGCAGCCAAAACAGTAGGACTAGCGGGAGTCTAAACTCCTACAATGAGCAGTTCTTC
18 . TRBJ2-2 . TRBV5-4 CASSNSPQGSTVTGELFF TGTGCCAGCAGTAATAGTCCCCAGGGCTCCACGGTAACCGGGGAGCTGTTTTTT
16 . TRBJ2-5 . TRBV5-1 CASSLGVLGFKETQYF TGCGCCAGCAGCTTGGGGGTTCTGGGTTTCAAAGAGACCCAGTACTTC
15 . TRBJ2-3 . TRBV5-1 CASSFFQPGQARQYF TGCGCCAGCAGCTTTTTTCAACCGGGACAAGCTCGGCAGTATTTT
12 many TRBJ1-2 TRBD1 TRBV29-1 CSAADRDNGYTF TGCAGCGCCGCGGACAGGGACAATGGCTACACCTTC
15 . TRBJ2-7 TRBD2 TRBV18 CASSPPGGEGYEQYF TGTGCCAGCTCACCACCGGGAGGGGAAGGCTACGAGCAGTACTTC
16 few TRBJ2-5 TRBD1 TRBV15 CATSRDQWDRSETQYF TGTGCCACCAGCAGAGATCAGTGGGACAGGTCAGAGACCCAGTACTTC
15 . TRBJ2-5 . TRBV5-1 CASRLADGPQETQYF TGCGCCAGCAGGCTGGCCGACGGGCCCCAAGAGACCCAGTACTTC
15 . TRBJ2-5 TRBD2 TRBV19 CASSFGTSGLETQYF TGTGCCAGTAGTTTTGGGACTAGCGGGTTGGAGACCCAGTACTTC
15 . TRBJ1-1 . TRBV7-2 CASSPSGSLNTEAFF TGTGCCAGCAGCCCCTCGGGGAGTTTGAACACTGAAGCTTTCTTT
15 . TRBJ2-5 . TRBV5-4 CASSLYQGNQETQYF TGTGCCAGCAGCTTGTATCAAGGTAACCAAGAGACCCAGTACTTC
16 . TRBJ1-5 TRBD1 TRBV5-1 CASSRTGTGDGQPQHF TGCGCCAGCAGCCGAACCGGGACAGGGGATGGACAGCCCCAGCATTTT
14 . TRBJ2-7 TRBD1 TRBV28 CASRKGQGYYEQYF TGTGCCAGCAGAAAGGGACAGGGATACTACGAGCAGTACTTC
15 . TRBJ2-7 TRBD2 TRBV5-1 CASSFSGRGSYEQYF TGCGCCAGCAGCTTTAGCGGGAGGGGCTCCTACGAGCAGTACTTC
14 once TRBJ1-4 . TRBV5-1 CASSPGTFNEKLFF TGCGCCAGCAGCCCCGGGACCTTTAATGAAAAACTGTTTTTT
13 . TRBJ1-1 . TRBV18 CASSQDGPTEAFF TGTGCCAGCTCCCAGGACGGGCCCACTGAAGCTTTCTTT
13 . TRBJ2-7 . TRBV29-1 CSVEKEGRYEQYF TGCAGCGTTGAAAAGGAGGGCCGTTACGAGCAGTACTTC
16 . TRBJ1-1 . TRBV6-1 CASSVPTGGVNTEAFF TGTGCCAGCAGTGTCCCAACGGGGGGGGTGAACACTGAAGCTTTCTTT
14 . TRBJ2-7 . TRBV28 CASSSGTPPYEQYF TGTGCCAGCAGTTCCGGGACCCCGCCTTACGAGCAGTACTTC
13 . TRBJ1-1 . TRBV29-1 CSVRHQKDTEAFF TGCAGCGTTCGCCATCAGAAGGACACTGAAGCTTTCTTT
12 once TRBJ2-3 . TRBV7-8 CASSSPEDTQYF TGTGCCAGCAGCTCCCCCGAAGATACGCAGTATTTT
10 many TRBJ1-2 . TRBV20-1 CSARRGGYTF TGCAGTGCTAGAAGGGGTGGCTACACCTTC
18 . TRBJ2-7 TRBD1 TRBV5-1 CASSSPGTGYLSGYEQYF TGCGCCAGCAGCTCCCCCGGGACAGGGTATCTTTCTGGGTACGAGCAGTACTTC
15 . TRBJ1-4 TRBD1 TRBV30 CAWTRFGTANEKLFF TGTGCCTGGACTCGATTCGGGACAGCGAATGAAAAACTGTTTTTT
15 few TRBJ1-2 TRBD1 TRBV4-1 CASSPRQGNADGYTF TGCGCCAGCAGCCCTCGACAGGGAAACGCGGATGGCTACACCTTC
14 few TRBJ1-1 . TRBV7-8 CASSLASGSTEAFF TGTGCCAGCAGCTTAGCTTCTGGGAGCACTGAAGCTTTCTTT
13 . TRBJ2-7 . TRBV7-2 CASSSDSPYEQYF TGTGCCAGCAGCTCCGACAGTCCATACGAGCAGTACTTC
14 . TRBJ1-2 . TRBV5-4 CASSLEVGPYGYTF TGTGCCAGCAGCTTGGAGGTCGGTCCCTATGGCTACACCTTC
17 . TRBJ2-2 TRBD1 TRBV4-1 CASSLLPGQLNTGELFF TGCGCCAGCAGCCTGTTACCGGGACAGCTTAACACCGGGGAGCTGTTTTTT
15 . TRBJ2-7 . TRBV11-2 CASSLSGGGLYEQYF TGTGCCAGCAGCTTATCTGGCGGTGGTCTCTACGAGCAGTACTTC
16 . TRBJ2-3 TRBD2 TRBV7-9 CASSPTSGRARDTQYF TGTGCCAGCAGCCCGACTAGCGGGAGGGCGAGAGATACGCAGTATTTT
13 few TRBJ2-1 . TRBV25-1 CASRLDALSEQFF TGTGCCAGCAGGCTAGACGCTTTGAGTGAGCAGTTCTTC
13 . TRBJ2-2 . TRBV6-5 CASGRANTGELFF TGTGCCAGCGGCCGGGCCAACACCGGGGAGCTGTTTTTT
14 . TRBJ2-1 . TRBV11-2 CASSPVLGPNEQFF TGTGCCAGCAGCCCCGTGTTGGGGCCAAATGAGCAGTTCTTC
16 once TRBJ1-1 TRBD1 TRBV15 CATSRALIGGNTEAFF TGTGCCACCAGCAGAGCCCTCATAGGGGGCAATACTGAAGCTTTCTTT
14 . TRBJ1-1 . TRBV14 CASSIMSGHTEAFF TGTGCCAGCAGCATTATGTCGGGGCACACTGAAGCTTTCTTT
13 . TRBJ2-7 . TRBV9 CASSVGPTGEQYF TGTGCCAGCAGCGTGGGTCCCACGGGCGAGCAGTACTTC
15 . TRBJ1-1 . TRBV5-6 CASSPRPLMNTEAFF TGTGCCAGCAGTCCCCGCCCGCTAATGAACACTGAAGCTTTCTTT
15 . TRBJ2-1 . TRBV4-1 CASSLLGPSRNEQFF TGCGCCAGCAGCCTCCTAGGGCCTAGCCGGAATGAGCAGTTCTTC
13 few TRBJ1-2 . TRBV2 CASNDDTNYGYTF TGTGCCAGCAACGACGATACTAACTATGGCTACACCTTC
14 . TRBJ2-7 . TRBV5-4 CASSSSRGAYEQYF TGTGCCAGCAGTTCCTCTAGGGGGGCCTACGAGCAGTACTTC